This T cell receptor beta chain was documented in a study of blood T cell repertoires in COVID-19. Study in general: T cells, B-cell-depleted T cells, or PBMCs supplied cDNA or gDNA.

Germline-derived CDR1 and CDR2 are MNHEY and SVGAGI. With 4 bases clipped from V and 1 base from J, the junction kept 5 bases outside the gene matches. The CDR3 contains 15 residues. Authors' processing steps: Reference gene primer amplification gave estimated nucleated cell counts. The data were produced by immunoSEQ multiplex PCR, yet TCRdb's version contains in-frame clones alone and is incomplete. D and trimming come from the DNA, and the V and J calls and clone size come from that table. The repertoire includes roughly 380,000 clones, approximately 77% of them detected once, and more than 1% sits in the top ten. This clone was seen only once.

This TCR came from a human donor with acute or convalescent COVID-19. The donor label of this sample is uncertain. The material sequenced was peripheral blood. This rearrangement joins TRBV6-5 to TRBJ1-2; 8 bases match TRBD1. As DNA, the CDR3 is TGTGCCAGCAGTTTACAGGGGGGGCTTAACTATGGCTACACCTTC. Protein: CASSLQGGLNYGYTF.